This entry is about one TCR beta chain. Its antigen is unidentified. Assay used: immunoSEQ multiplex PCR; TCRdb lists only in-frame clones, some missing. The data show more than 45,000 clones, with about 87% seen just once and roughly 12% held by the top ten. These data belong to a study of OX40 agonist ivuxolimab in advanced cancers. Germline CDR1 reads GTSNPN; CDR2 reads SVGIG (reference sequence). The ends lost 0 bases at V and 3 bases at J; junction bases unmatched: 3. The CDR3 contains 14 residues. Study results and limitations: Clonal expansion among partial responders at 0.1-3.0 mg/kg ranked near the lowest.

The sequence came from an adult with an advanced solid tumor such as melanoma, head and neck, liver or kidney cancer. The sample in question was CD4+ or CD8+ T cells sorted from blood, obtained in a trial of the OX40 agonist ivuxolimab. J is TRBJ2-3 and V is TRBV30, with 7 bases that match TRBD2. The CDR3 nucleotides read TGTGCCTGGAGTGTCCTGGGAGGGACAGATACGCAGTATTTT. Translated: CAWSVLGGTDTQYF.